One and the same sample provided the 21 T cell receptor beta chains below, sequenced in a study of blood T cell repertoires in COVID-19. Sequenced by immunoSEQ multiplex PCR; TCRdb stores in-frame clones only, minus some. The sample lists more than 200,000 clones, 84% occurring once. The sample comprised peripheral blood. Every receptor here comes from a woman of 80 years or more with COVID-19, enrolled during active disease.

This clone has a handful of counts. The rearrangement uses TRBV28 and TRBJ2-2; 8 bases map to TRBD1. The CDR3 extends over 15 amino acids. Losses at the gene ends were 4 bases for V and 4 bases for J; bases not matched to a gene: 5. Germline lookup yields CDR1 MDHEN and CDR2 SYDVKM. CDR3 bases: TGTGCCAGCAGTTCCCAGGGGGCGAGCACCGGGGAGCTGTTTTTT. Amino acids: CASSSQGASTGELFF.

CDR3 protein: CASSPDPGGKNIQYF. The DNA for the CDR3 is TGCGCCAGCAGCCCCGACCCAGGGGGCAAAAACATTCAGTACTTC. The gene calls are TRBV5-1 and TRBJ2-4, with 7 bases matching TRBD1. Looked up from germline, CDR1 is SGHRS and CDR2 is YFSETQ. The CDR3 sequence is 15 residues long. Trimming at V came to 4 bases and at J to 3 bases, leaving 7 bases not matched to a gene.

This rearrangement joins TRBV6-5 to TRBJ1-4; 9 bases fit TRBD1. The junction had 1 base not matched to a gene; V was cut back by 5 bases and J by 3 bases. Per germline, CDR1 MNHEY and CDR2 SVGAGI. CDR3 length equals 14 residues. The CDR3: CASSRTGANEKLFF. CDR3 nucleotide sequence: TGTGCCAGCAGTCGGACAGGGGCTAATGAAAAACTGTTTTTT.

The chain employs TRBV9 and TRBJ2-1; TRBD2 agrees at 8 bases. This CDR3 region has 13 residues. V dropped 0 bases and J dropped 10; count of bases not matched to a gene: 3. Germline CDR1 is SGDLS and CDR2 is YYNGEE. The DNA for the CDR3 is TGTGCCAGCAGCGTAGGTCCTAGCGGGGAGCAGTTCTTC. Translated, it gives CASSVGPSGEQFF.

V usage is TRBV7-8 and J usage is TRBJ1-5; 7 nucleotides agree with TRBD1. With V trimmed by 4 bases and J by 5 bases, 8 bases remained unmatched. There are 15 residues in the CDR3. Germline lookup yields CDR1 SGHVS and CDR2 FQNEAQ. In nucleotides, the CDR3 is TGTGCCAGCAGCTCCGGGACAGAAAAAGATCAGCCCCAGCATTTT. Encoded protein: CASSSGTEKDQPQHF.

The genes are TRBV5-4 and TRBJ2-2; the match to TRBD2 covers 12 bases. Looked up from germline, CDR1 is SGHNT and CDR2 is YYREEE (reference sequence). V was pared by 3 bases and J by 4 bases, with 1 base of the junction left unmatched. The CDR3 totals 15 residues. The CDR3 region has the DNA TGTGCCAGCAGCTCACTAGCGGGGGGCACCGGGGAGCTGTTTTTT. This codes for CASSSLAGGTGELFF.

The CDR3 coding sequence is TGTGCCAGCACCTCGGACAGGGGATTCGGCTACACCTTC. It codes for CASTSDRGFGYTF. The chain joins TRBV27 to TRBJ1-2; 9 positions agree with TRBD1. The germline V gene has CDR1 MNHEY and CDR2 SMNVEV (reference sequence). The CDR3 is 13 residues long. V lost 7 bases, J lost 8 bases, and 8 bases stayed unmatched.

The chain employs TRBV27 and TRBJ1-5; 10 bases line up with TRBD1. This CDR3 has 16 residues. CDR1 is MNHEY, CDR2 SMNVEV, per germline (reference sequence). V dropped 6 bases and J dropped 1; count of bases not matched to a gene: 6. The CDR3 bases are TGTGCCAGCAGCTCGACAGGGGGCGCGAGCAATCAGCCCCAGCATTTT. This sequence encodes CASSSTGGASNQPQHF.

V and J are TRBV10-2 and TRBJ2-4; 8 bases match TRBD1. This CDR3 has 18 residues. The trim removed 3 bases at V and 2 bases at J, leaving 12 bases unmatched. Germline lookup yields CDR1 WSHSY and CDR2 SAAADI. CDR3 nucleotide sequence: TGCGCCAGCAGTGAACACCCACCAGGGGGCCTCACCAAAAACATTCAGTACTTC. Its translation: CASSEHPPGGLTKNIQYF.

Details on this clone: Other DNA sequences in this sample translate to the same CDR3. The chain links TRBV10-3 to TRBJ2-7; 9 bases line up with TRBD1. V lost 6 bases and J lost 0; bases outside the gene matches: 3. CDR3 length equals 14 residues. Germline CDR1 is ENHRY and CDR2 is SYGVKD. For the CDR3, the DNA is TGTGCCATCAGCGGGACAGGGAGCTCCTACGAGCAGTACTTC. This translates into CAISGTGSSYEQYF.

The chain is built from TRBV29-1 and TRBJ2-3; TRBD2 agrees at 11 bases. CDR3 length equals 13 residues. The germline V gene has CDR1 SQVTM and CDR2 ANQGSEA. J lost 5 bases, V lost 3 bases, and 1 base had no gene match. CDR3 nucleotides: TGCAGCGTTGATGGACTAGCGGGAGATACGCAGTATTTT. It yields the protein CSVDGLAGDTQYF.

The chain links TRBV7-2 to TRBJ1-2, with D perhaps TRBD1 (5 bases). V was shortened by 5 bases and J by 4 bases, with 11 bases between the two germline ends. From germline, CDR1 is SGHTA and CDR2 FQGNSA. The CDR3 has 13 residues. CDR3 protein: CASSQLGPYGYTF. In DNA, the CDR3 is TGTGCCAGCAGCCAGTTGGGGCCCTATGGCTACACCTTC. Based on the CDR3 plus reference TRBV7-2 and TRBJ1-2, the full variable domain is GAGVSQSPSNKVTEKGKDVELRCDPISGHTALYWYRQSLGQGLEFLIYFQGNSAPDKSGLPSDRFSAERTGGSVSTLTIQRTQQEDSAVYLCASSQLGPYGYTFGSGTRLTVV.

The V call is TRBV3-1 (or the pseudogene TRBV3-2), the J call TRBJ1-6; tentative D call: TRBD1 (6 bases). Deletions cut 3 bases from V and 13 bases from J, with 7 bases between. From germline, CDR1 is LGHDT and CDR2 YNNKEL (reference sequence). This CDR3 is 11 amino acids long. CDR3 sequence (DNA): TGTGCCAGCAGCCACCAGGGGCCCCTCCACTTT. It specifies CASSHQGPLHF.

This clone has only a few counts. Other DNA sequences of this sample code for an identical CDR3. The chain links TRBV2 to TRBJ1-1; perhaps TRBD1 as D (6 bases). The ends were cut back, 6 bases at V and 1 base at J, with 12 bases in the middle. From germline, CDR1 is SNHLY and CDR2 FYNNEI. This CDR3 is built from 14 residues. The CDR3 bases are TGTGCCAGCAGATTACAGGGACGGAACACTGAAGCTTTCTTT. Its translation is CASRLQGRNTEAFF. Looking up the rest from reference TRBV2 and TRBJ1-1 gives the full variable domain: EPEVTQTPSHQVTQMGQEVILRCVPISNHLYFYWYRQILGQKVEFLVSFYNNEISEKSEIFDDQFSVERPDGSNFTLKIRSTKLEDSAMYFCASRLQGRNTEAFFGQGTRLTVV.

This chain connects TRBV27 to TRBJ2-1, with 13 bases matching TRBD2. From germline, CDR1 is MNHEY and CDR2 SMNVEV (reference sequence). CDR3 length: 16 residues. The ends lost 3 bases at V and 9 bases at J; junction bases unmatched: 8. As DNA, the CDR3 is TGTGCCAGCAGTTTGCAACTAGCGGGGGGGCCCGGTGAGCAGTTCTTC. This gives the protein CASSLQLAGGPGEQFF.

The chain uses TRBV3-1 (or the pseudogene TRBV3-2) and TRBJ2-7, with a possible D match to TRBD2 (5 bases). The V and J ends lost 1 base and 2 bases respectively, with 15 bases between them. The CDR3 runs 16 residues. Per germline, CDR1 LGHDT and CDR2 YNNKEL (reference sequence). The CDR3 DNA reads TGTGCCAGCAGCCAAGGGACTTCCTCGCGAACCTACGAGCAGTACTTC. Translating it yields CASSQGTSSRTYEQYF.

V usage is TRBV6-5 and J usage is TRBJ1-1; 9 bases are shared with TRBD1. This CDR3 has 15 amino acids. Trimming removed 6 bases from V and 7 bases from J; junction bases left unmatched: 12. Germline V lookup: CDR1 MNHEY, CDR2 SVGAGI. The CDR3 nucleotides read TGTGCCAGCAGCGCAGGGGCGACAGGGGGAATTGAAGCTTTCTTT. This gives the protein CASSAGATGGIEAFF.

The chain uses TRBV10-3 and TRBJ1-2, with 9 nucleotides matching TRBD1. V lost 3 bases and J lost 8; bases outside the gene matches: 13. CDR1 ENHRY and CDR2 SYGVKD come from the germline V gene. The CDR3 loop spans 16 amino acids. CDR3 protein: CAISDLSSGQGSGYTF. As DNA, the CDR3 is TGTGCCATCAGTGATCTTTCCTCGGGACAGGGAAGCGGCTACACCTTC.

The chain is built from TRBV10-3 and TRBJ1-2, with D possibly TRBD1 on 5 matching bases. V was pared by 8 bases and J by 4 bases, with 11 bases between. Germline values: CDR1 ENHRY, CDR2 SYGVKD. The CDR3 runs to 12 residues. This CDR3 reads CAIGSDIYGYTF. The CDR3 nucleotides are TGTGCCATCGGTTCGGACATCTATGGCTACACCTTC.

The chain couples TRBV3-1 (or the pseudogene TRBV3-2) to TRBJ2-7, with 12 positions matching TRBD2. This CDR3 is 16 amino acids long. From germline, CDR1 is LGHDT and CDR2 YNNKEL (reference sequence). V shed 4 bases and J 7 bases; nucleotides not matched to a gene: 11. CDR3 region: CASSLTTSGGSAEQYF. CDR3 nucleotides: TGTGCCAGCAGCCTGACCACTAGCGGGGGGTCCGCGGAGCAGTACTTC.

This sequence joins TRBV3-1 (or the pseudogene TRBV3-2) and TRBJ1-3; possibly TRBD1 for D (6 bases). V was cut by 1 base and J by 0 bases, with 13 bases left in between. Germline V lookup: CDR1 LGHDT, CDR2 YNNKEL (reference sequence). This CDR3 comprises 17 residues. CDR3 in DNA: TGTGCCAGCAGCCAAGCCACAGGGTTCATCTCTGGAAACACCATATATTTT. It codes for CASSQATGFISGNTIYF.